This entry lists 5 T cell receptor beta chains sequenced from one sample in a study of blood T cell repertoires in COVID-19. Produced via immunoSEQ multiplex PCR; TCRdb's table is partial and in-frame only. Of over 100,000 clones listed, 90% are singletons. Sequenced sample: peripheral blood. The receptors originated from a human donor in a cohort sampled during active COVID-19.

The V and J genes are TRBV24-1 and TRBJ2-1; tentative D call: TRBD2 (7 bases). The CDR3 runs to 20 residues. CDR1 and CDR2 from the germline V gene are KGHDR and SFDVKD. The ends were cut back, 3 bases at V and 0 bases at J, with 23 bases in the middle. Here the CDR3 reads CATSDPPGEGGRGSYNEQFF. The CDR3 region has the DNA TGTGCCACCAGTGATCCGCCGGGGGAGGGGGGCAGAGGCTCCTACAATGAGCAGTTCTTC.

This clone was found once. The chain links TRBV7-2 to TRBJ2-3; 7 nucleotides line up with TRBD2. Germline CDR1 reads SGHTA; CDR2 reads FQGNSA. The ends lost 1 base at V and 6 bases at J; junction bases unmatched: 16. The CDR3 runs 18 residues. This CDR3 reads CASSLVSPAGPITDTQYF. CDR3 coding DNA: TGTGCCAGCAGCTTAGTATCTCCAGCGGGGCCTATAACGGATACGCAGTATTTT.

This chain uses TRBV5-1 with TRBJ2-3; D possibly corresponds to TRBD1 (6 bases). The CDR3 has 15 residues. V lost 3 bases to trimming and J lost 3 bases, with 14 bases between them. Germline values: CDR1 SGHRS, CDR2 YFSETQ. Here the CDR3 DNA reads TGCGCCAGCAGCTCCCACAGGGATATAACAGATACGCAGTATTTT. As protein: CASSSHRDITDTQYF.

This chain connects TRBV12-3 or TRBV12-4 to TRBJ2-7; tentatively, D is TRBD1 (5 bases). The CDR3 runs 13 residues. V shed 3 bases and J shed 5 bases, with 11 bases lying between them. CDR3 sequence reads: CASSFYRIHEQYF. Written as DNA, the CDR3 is TGTGCCAGCAGTTTTTACAGGATCCACGAGCAGTACTTC.

Here the CDR3 DNA reads TGCGCCAGCAGCCTAAGGGGAGGGGCCACCGGGGAGCTGTTTTTT. The encoded protein is CASSLRGGATGELFF. The chain is built from TRBV4-1 and TRBJ2-2, with TRBD2 matching over 7 bases. From germline, CDR1 is MGHRA and CDR2 YSYEKL. The CDR3 length is 15 residues. V lost 4 bases, J lost 4 bases, and 6 bases stayed unmatched.